This T cell receptor beta chain was recorded in a study of T cell responses to AZD1222 COVID-19 vaccine (dated by TCRdb to the early 2020s). About the study as a whole: AZD1222 recipients with second doses at about 4 weeks or about 12 weeks were pooled, because spike-specific TCR depth and breadth did not differ between schedules. TCR sequencing covered 233 trial participants: 200 to 210 given two doses of AZD1222 and about 26 given two doses of MenACWY control vaccine. Trial participants were enrolled by age into 18-55, 56-69 and 70-plus year subgroups, with about 150, 28 and 57 TCR-sequenced participants respectively. Findings and caveats that apply to the study as a whole: After two AZD1222 doses, both the breadth and the depth of spike-specific TCRs were significantly higher than at day 0 and than in MenACWY recipients. The whole spike protein was spanned by vaccine-associated CD4 TCRs, and dominant responses were seen in regions 160-218 and 743-854. Conclusions about previously exposed vaccinees are limited because only six or seven AZD1222 recipients were SARS-CoV-2 seropositive at baseline. No day 14 peak-response samples were available, so repertoires were characterized only after the peak T cell response. The 56-69-year group was small, and its depth increase did not reach significance, likely because of low power. Most participants were white British and females outnumbered males, and the authors suggested that clonal diversity may have been underestimated. Reportedly, close to half of the unique spike-specific TCRs recognized epitopes lying outside the regions that are mutated in the B.1.351 and B.1.1.7 variants.

The time point label, as the study defines it: baseline before first vaccination. Samples from vaccinated people were obtained from the UK trials COV001 and COV002, which included a single-blind randomized controlled phase 2/3 trial of AZD1222 (ChAdOx1 nCoV-19) in healthy adults. Trial participant PBMC samples were collected at day 0 and day 28 after the second dose for TCRbeta chain sequencing. Details on this clone: What this receptor recognizes is not known. Qualities for individual bases were not recorded, and no much larger clone is one base off.

From its cysteine to its phenylalanine, the CDR3 spans 18 amino acids. Just CDR3 DNA is preserved here, 54 bases in frame from base 1. The germline V gene gives CDR1 as ENHRY and CDR2 as SYGVKD. V lost 11 bases and J lost 0 bases, and the count of bases not matched to a germline gene is 18. The CDR3 regions of human TCRbeta chains were subjected to immunosequencing. In the original analysis: Repertoire TCRs were matched against a reference library of SARS-CoV-2-specific TCRs generated with the MIRA antigen-specificity platform. Breadth was defined as the fraction of unique TCRs that were SARS-CoV-2-associated. Depth was defined as the fraction of total T cells that were SARS-CoV-2-associated. Using the MIRA data, each spike-specific TCR was assigned both to the spike region to which the TCR was reactive and to a CD4 or CD8 class. Log10-transformed breadth and depth values were compared by one-way ANOVA with Sidak's multiple comparisons tests. This immuneACCESS table, as held by TCRdb, lists in-frame sequences with V and J called but not all clones. Of the missing ones, under half trace to an unresolved V gene in checked studies; the others have no known cause. That table is the source of V, J and clone size, and D and trimming were worked out from the DNA. This sample lists 95,000 to 150,000 clones; around 91% were detected once. The biggest ten clones account for under 4% of the sample.

The material was peripheral blood, obtained on day 0 of AZD1222 vaccination. The chain joins TRBV10-3 to TRBJ2-1; 8 of the junction bases match TRBD2. The receptor was derived from an adult in good health. For the CDR3, the sequence is CASHRRAGGPSSYNEQFF. The nucleotides read TGTGCCTCTCACCGCCGCGCGGGAGGCCCGAGCTCCTACAATGAGCAGTTCTTC.